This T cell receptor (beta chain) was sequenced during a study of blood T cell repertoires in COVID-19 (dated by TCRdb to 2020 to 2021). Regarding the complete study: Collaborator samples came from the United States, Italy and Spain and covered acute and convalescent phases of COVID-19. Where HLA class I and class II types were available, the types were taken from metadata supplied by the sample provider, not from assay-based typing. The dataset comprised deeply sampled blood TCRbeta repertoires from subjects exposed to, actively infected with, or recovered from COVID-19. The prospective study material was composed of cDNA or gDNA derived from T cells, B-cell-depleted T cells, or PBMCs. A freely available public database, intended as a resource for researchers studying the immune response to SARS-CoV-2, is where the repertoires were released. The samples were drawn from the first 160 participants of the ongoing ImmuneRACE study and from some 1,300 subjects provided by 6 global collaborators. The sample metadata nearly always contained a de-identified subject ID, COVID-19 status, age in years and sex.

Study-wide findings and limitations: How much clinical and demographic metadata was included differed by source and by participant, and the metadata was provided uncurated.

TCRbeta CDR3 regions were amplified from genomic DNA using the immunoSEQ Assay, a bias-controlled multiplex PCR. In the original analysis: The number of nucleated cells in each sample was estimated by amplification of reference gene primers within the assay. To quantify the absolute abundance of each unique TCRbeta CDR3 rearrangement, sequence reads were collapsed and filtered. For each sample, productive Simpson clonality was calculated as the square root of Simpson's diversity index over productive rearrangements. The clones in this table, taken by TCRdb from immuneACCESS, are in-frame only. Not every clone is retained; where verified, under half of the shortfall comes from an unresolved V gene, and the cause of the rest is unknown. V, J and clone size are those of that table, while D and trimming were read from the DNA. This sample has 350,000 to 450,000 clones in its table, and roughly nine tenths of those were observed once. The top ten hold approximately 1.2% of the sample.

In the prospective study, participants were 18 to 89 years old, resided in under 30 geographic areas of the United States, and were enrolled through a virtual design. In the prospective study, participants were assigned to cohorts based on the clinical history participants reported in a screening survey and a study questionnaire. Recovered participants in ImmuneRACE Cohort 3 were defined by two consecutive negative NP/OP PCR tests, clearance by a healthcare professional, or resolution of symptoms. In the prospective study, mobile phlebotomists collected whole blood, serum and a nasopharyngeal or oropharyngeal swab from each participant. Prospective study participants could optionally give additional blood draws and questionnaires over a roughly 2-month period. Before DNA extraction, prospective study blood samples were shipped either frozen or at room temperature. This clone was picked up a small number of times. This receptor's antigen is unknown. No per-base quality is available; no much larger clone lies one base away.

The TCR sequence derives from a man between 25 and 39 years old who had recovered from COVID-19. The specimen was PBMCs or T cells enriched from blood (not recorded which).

The CDR3 in this case is CASSPINQEAHEAFF. At the DNA level, the sequence is TGTGCCAGCAGCCCCATCAATCAGGAGGCCCATGAAGCTTTCTTT. The sequence is built from TRBV7-9 and TRBJ1-1; the D gene cannot be resolved reliably. V is cut by 5 bases and J by 7 bases, and the space between the germline ends is 20 bases. From a lookup of the germline V gene (reference sequence), CDR1 and CDR2 are SEHNR and FQNEAQ. There are 15 amino acids in the CDR3, from cysteine to phenylalanine inclusive. Just the 45-base CDR3 DNA is kept, in frame starting at base 1.